This T cell receptor beta chain was profiled in a study of cytomegalovirus exposure and HLA in healthy donors. Study details: Earlier, 150 million to 200 million T cells were analyzed, and 117 million unique TCR beta sequences were found among them. Broader study findings: In vitro, three CMV-associated chains proved specific for CMV antigens. Near-uniform donor sequencing depth was presumed by presence/absence analyses.

Comments on this clone: Its antigen remains unidentified.

Primers included in the PCR were 60 Vbeta and 13 Jbeta primers. Profiling relied on immunoSEQ multiplex PCR, and the TCRdb table lists in-frame clones only, not all of them. The sample carries 110,000 or so clones, 73% recorded once. The sample consisted of PBMCs. The receptor's source is a man aged 35 to 55 in good health and CMV-seronegative.

This CDR3 reads CASFGTANTGELFF. The CDR3 nucleotides read TGTGCCAGCTTCGGGACAGCTAACACCGGGGAGCTGTTTTTT. This sequence joins TRBV25-1 and TRBJ2-2; TRBD1 aligns across 7 bases. Germline lookup yields CDR1 MGHDK and CDR2 SYGVNS. CDR3 size: 14 residues. The V and J ends lost 8 bases and 2 bases, in that order; junction bases with no gene match: 5. Based on the CDR3 plus reference TRBV25-1 and TRBJ2-2, the full variable domain is EADIYQTPRYLVIGTGKKITLECSQTMGHDKMYWYQQDPGMELHLIHYSYGVNSTEKGDLSSESTVSRIRTEHFPLTLESARPSHTSQYLCASFGTANTGELFFGEGSRLTVL.